A selection of T cell receptor beta chains follows, all from one sample in a study of cytotoxic CD8 clonotypes in ibrutinib-treated CLL. Sequenced by immunoSEQ multiplex PCR; TCRdb stores in-frame clones only, minus some. The sample has some 200,000 clones; about four fifths are singletons. Sequencing was performed on PBMCs, taken after 12 months of ibrutinib treatment. Receptors originate from a human donor with chronic lymphocytic leukemia. The CDR3 runs from the conserved cysteine through the conserved F or W. A D gene is named only where the DNA matches it firmly. Where a row states a size, it is once, few, many or the class of an expanded clone; other rows omit it.

d_gene: TRBD1; abundance: .; j_gene: TRBJ2-7; v_gene: TRBV5-1; CDR3nt: TGCGCCAGCAGCTCAACAGGACAGGGAACTTACGAGCAGTACTTC; CDR3aa: CASSSTGQGTYEQYF
d_gene: .; abundance: once; j_gene: TRBJ1-4; v_gene: TRBV7-9; CDR3nt: TGTGCCAGCAGCTTTCCCTCGACAGCAACTAATGAAAAACTGTTTTTT; CDR3aa: CASSFPSTATNEKLFF
d_gene: .; abundance: few; j_gene: TRBJ2-7; v_gene: TRBV28; CDR3nt: TGTGCCAGCAGTTGGACAGATCGAAACTCGAGGGGCCAGTACTTC; CDR3aa: CASSWTDRNSRGQYF
d_gene: .; abundance: .; j_gene: TRBJ2-5; v_gene: TRBV7-3; CDR3nt: TGTGCTAGCAGCTTAGCCGGGACCAGCGGAGAGACCCAGTACTTC; CDR3aa: CASSLAGTSGETQYF
d_gene: TRBD1; abundance: .; j_gene: TRBJ1-2; v_gene: TRBV5-6; CDR3nt: TGTGCCAGCAGCCGAATACACGGGACAGGCTATGGCTACACCTTC; CDR3aa: CASSRIHGTGYGYTF
d_gene: .; abundance: .; j_gene: TRBJ2-7; v_gene: TRBV5-1; CDR3nt: TGCGCCAGCAGCTCCGGACTGCCCGCTTACGAGCAGTACTTC; CDR3aa: CASSSGLPAYEQYF
d_gene: TRBD2; abundance: .; j_gene: TRBJ2-7; v_gene: TRBV27; CDR3nt: TGTGCCAGCAGTGGGACTAGATATACCTACGAGCAGTACTTC; CDR3aa: CASSGTRYTYEQYF
d_gene: TRBD1; abundance: .; j_gene: TRBJ1-5; v_gene: TRBV30; CDR3nt: TGTGCCTGGAACAGGGGGTCCAGCAATCAGCCCCAGCATTTT; CDR3aa: CAWNRGSSNQPQHF
d_gene: .; abundance: .; j_gene: TRBJ1-1; v_gene: TRBV28; CDR3nt: TGTGCCAGCCGTGGCGACAGCTTGATGAACACTGAAGCTTTCTTT; CDR3aa: CASRGDSLMNTEAFF
d_gene: .; abundance: .; j_gene: TRBJ2-5; v_gene: TRBV19; CDR3nt: TGTGCCAGTAGTATGGGCCGTCAGGGGCTGGAGACCCAGTACTTC; CDR3aa: CASSMGRQGLETQYF
d_gene: TRBD2; abundance: .; j_gene: TRBJ2-7; v_gene: TRBV6-6; CDR3nt: TGTGCCAGCGGGGGGACTAGCTCCACCTACGAGCAGTACTTC; CDR3aa: CASGGTSSTYEQYF
d_gene: TRBD1; abundance: .; j_gene: TRBJ2-7; v_gene: TRBV9; CDR3nt: TGTGCCAGCAGCTCGAGGACAGGTTCGTACGAGCAGTACTTC; CDR3aa: CASSSRTGSYEQYF
d_gene: .; abundance: .; j_gene: TRBJ1-1; v_gene: TRBV7-9; CDR3nt: TGTGCCAGCAGCTTACGACAGATGAACACTGAAGCTTTCTTT; CDR3aa: CASSLRQMNTEAFF
d_gene: TRBD2; abundance: .; j_gene: TRBJ2-3; v_gene: TRBV5-1; CDR3nt: TGCGCCAGCAGCATCCGGACTAGCGGGAGGGCAGATACGCAGTATTTT; CDR3aa: CASSIRTSGRADTQYF
d_gene: .; abundance: few; j_gene: TRBJ1-1; v_gene: TRBV19; CDR3nt: TGTGCCAGTAGTATTGGGGGAAACACTGAAGCTTTCTTT; CDR3aa: CASSIGGNTEAFF
d_gene: TRBD2; abundance: .; j_gene: TRBJ2-5; v_gene: TRBV27; CDR3nt: TGTGCCAGCAGCCCGAGGGGGCGGGGGGGTCAAGAGACCCAGTACTTC; CDR3aa: CASSPRGRGGQETQYF
d_gene: .; abundance: .; j_gene: TRBJ2-7; v_gene: TRBV7-9; CDR3nt: TGTGCCAGCAGCTTACGGGGAGATGCGCAGTACTTC; CDR3aa: CASSLRGDAQYF
d_gene: .; abundance: once; j_gene: TRBJ1-3; v_gene: TRBV11-2; CDR3nt: TGTGCCAGCAGCTCCAGGGGAACTGGAAACACCATATATTTT; CDR3aa: CASSSRGTGNTIYF
d_gene: .; abundance: .; j_gene: TRBJ1-1; v_gene: TRBV29-1; CDR3nt: TGCAGCGTTGTTAGGCAGATGAACACTGAAGCTTTCTTT; CDR3aa: CSVVRQMNTEAFF
d_gene: .; abundance: .; j_gene: TRBJ1-4; v_gene: TRBV29-1; CDR3nt: TGCAGCGTAAGCACAGGGTCAACTAATGAAAAACTGTTTTTT; CDR3aa: CSVSTGSTNEKLFF
d_gene: .; abundance: .; j_gene: TRBJ1-3; v_gene: TRBV5-6; CDR3nt: TGTGCCAGCAGCTTTCCCGCAGACTCTGGAAACACCATATATTTT; CDR3aa: CASSFPADSGNTIYF
d_gene: TRBD2; abundance: .; j_gene: TRBJ2-1; v_gene: TRBV7-9; CDR3nt: TGTGCCAGCAGCCCGAATAGCGGGAGATCACACAATGAGCAGTTCTTC; CDR3aa: CASSPNSGRSHNEQFF
d_gene: .; abundance: .; j_gene: TRBJ2-7; v_gene: TRBV28; CDR3nt: TGTGCCAGCAGTCGAAGGGAACCCTACGAGCAGTACTTC; CDR3aa: CASSRREPYEQYF
d_gene: .; abundance: .; j_gene: TRBJ2-7; v_gene: TRBV5-5; CDR3nt: TGTGCCAGCAGCATTGACGGATGGTACGAGCAGTACTTC; CDR3aa: CASSIDGWYEQYF
d_gene: .; abundance: .; j_gene: TRBJ1-6; v_gene: TRBV2; CDR3nt: TGTGCCAGCGAGGGAGGGGGAAGTTCACCCCTCCACTTT; CDR3aa: CASEGGGSSPLHF